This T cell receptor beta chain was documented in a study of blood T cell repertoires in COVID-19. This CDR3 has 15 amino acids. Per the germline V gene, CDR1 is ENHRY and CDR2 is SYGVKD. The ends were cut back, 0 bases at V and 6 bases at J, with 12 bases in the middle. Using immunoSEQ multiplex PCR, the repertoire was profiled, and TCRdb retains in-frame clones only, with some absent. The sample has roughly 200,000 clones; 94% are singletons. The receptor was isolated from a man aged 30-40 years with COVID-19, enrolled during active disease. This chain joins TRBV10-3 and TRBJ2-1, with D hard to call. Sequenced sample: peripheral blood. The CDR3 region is CAISESIASGNEQFF. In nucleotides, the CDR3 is TGTGCCATCAGTGAGTCGATTGCATCAGGCAATGAGCAGTTCTTC.